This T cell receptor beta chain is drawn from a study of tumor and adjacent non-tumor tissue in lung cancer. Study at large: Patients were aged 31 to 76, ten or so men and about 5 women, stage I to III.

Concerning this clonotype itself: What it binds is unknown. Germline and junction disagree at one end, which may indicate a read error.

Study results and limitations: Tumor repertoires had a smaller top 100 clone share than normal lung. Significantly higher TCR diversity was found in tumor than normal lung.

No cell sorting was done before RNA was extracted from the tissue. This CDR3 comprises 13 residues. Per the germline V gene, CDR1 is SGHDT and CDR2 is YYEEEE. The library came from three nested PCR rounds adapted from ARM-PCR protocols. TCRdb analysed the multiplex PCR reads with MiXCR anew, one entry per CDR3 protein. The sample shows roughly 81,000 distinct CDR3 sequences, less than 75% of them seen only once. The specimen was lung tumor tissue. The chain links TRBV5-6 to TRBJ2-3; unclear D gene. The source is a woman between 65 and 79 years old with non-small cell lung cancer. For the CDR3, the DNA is TGTGCCAGCAGCCCGGCGCCGTCTGATACGCACTATTTT. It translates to CASSPAPSDTHYF.